The 19 T cell receptor beta chains below all came from one sample that was sequenced in a study of shared T cell receptors in the human thymus. The data were produced by immunoSEQ multiplex PCR, yet TCRdb's version contains in-frame clones alone and is incomplete. This table has roughly 660,000 clones, 70% to 90% appearing once. These data are also associated with another study on human thymus T cells.

The sequencing input was thymocytes. These receptor sequences come from a boy under two years old with a congenital heart defect.

V usage is TRBV10-1 and J usage is TRBJ2-7; 9 bases are shared with TRBD2. CDR1 and CDR2 (germline): WNHNN, SYGVQD (reference sequence). V dropped 8 bases and J dropped 2; count of bases not matched to a gene: 10. The CDR3 contains 15 residues. DNA for the CDR3: TGCGCCAGCGCTGAATCTAGCGGGACTACCTACGAGCAGTACTTC. It codes for CASAESSGTTYEQYF.

The chain links TRBV7-2 to TRBJ2-7; tentatively, D is TRBD2 (6 bases). The CDR3 totals 15 residues. Germline CDR1 is SGHTA and CDR2 is FQGNSA. Deletions cut 2 bases from V and 3 bases from J, with 14 bases between. The CDR3 region is CASSLFRLAFYEQYF. The CDR3 nucleotides are TGTGCCAGCAGCTTATTTAGGCTAGCGTTCTACGAGCAGTACTTC.

This clone showed up just a few times. This chain links TRBV19 with TRBJ1-1, with D uncertain. V lost 9 bases to trimming and J lost 4 bases, with 12 bases between them. This CDR3 comprises 12 residues. Per germline, CDR1 LNHDA and CDR2 SQIVND (reference sequence). This CDR3 reads CASLNGSTEAFF. The DNA of the CDR3 is TGTGCCAGCCTTAACGGGTCCACTGAAGCTTTCTTT.

The genes are TRBV15 and TRBJ2-1; 9 positions match TRBD1. Germline assignment: CDR1 LNHNV and CDR2 YYDKDF (reference sequence). CDR3 length equals 20 residues. V shed 2 bases and J 6 bases; nucleotides not matched to a gene: 20. The CDR3 DNA follows: TGTGCCACCAGCAGACTCTACCCGGGACAGGGCTTCACACACGGCAATGAGCAGTTCTTC. As protein: CATSRLYPGQGFTHGNEQFF.

The chain combines TRBV29-1 with TRBJ1-3; 7 positions match TRBD1. V lost 2 bases to trimming and J lost 2 bases; unmatched junction nucleotides: 6. In germline, CDR1 is SQVTM, CDR2 ANQGSEA. This CDR3 contains 15 residues. The CDR3 DNA reads TGCAGCGTTGAAATCGACAGGGTCACTGGAAACACCATATATTTT. Its protein is CSVEIDRVTGNTIYF.

In this sample, this clone turned up once. This CDR3 is CASSQDNVGAGYYEQYF. The DNA for the CDR3 is TGCGCCAGCAGCCAAGATAACGTGGGGGCAGGGTACTACGAGCAGTACTTC. The genes are TRBV4-1 and TRBJ2-7; the D gene is possibly TRBD1 (6 bases). The CDR3 is 17 residues long. The germline CDR1 and CDR2 sequences are MGHRA and YSYEKL. The V gene lost 0 bases and the J gene lost 3 bases, with 18 bases spanning the gap.

The CDR3 is CASSPTSVTYNEQFF. CDR3 bases: TGTGCCAGCTCACCAACTAGCGTAACCTACAATGAGCAGTTCTTC. V and J are TRBV18 and TRBJ2-1, with 7 positions matching TRBD2. The CDR3 is 15 residues long. Germline V gene data show CDR1 as KGHSH and CDR2 as LQKENI. The junction had 3 bases not matched to a gene; V was cut back by 2 bases and J by 2 bases.

The chain joins TRBV29-1 to TRBJ2-5; TRBD1 matches at 8 bases. V was clipped by 2 bases and J by 7 bases; unmatched bases: 9. Germline CDR1 reads SQVTM; CDR2 reads ANQGSEA. This CDR3 has 14 residues. The CDR3 spells CSVEQTGVVGTQYF. Written as DNA, the CDR3 is TGCAGCGTTGAACAGACAGGGGTTGTTGGGACCCAGTACTTC. Using reference TRBV29-1 and TRBJ2-5 for the parts outside the CDR3, the full variable domain is SAVISQKPSRDICQRGTSLTIQCQVDSQVTMMFWYRQQPGQSLTLIATANQGSEATYESGFVIDKFPISRPNLTFSTLTVSNMSPEDSSIYLCSVEQTGVVGTQYFGPGTRLLVL.

V gene TRBV19 combines with J gene TRBJ2-7, with 8 bases aligning to TRBD2. Germline lookup yields CDR1 LNHDA and CDR2 SQIVND (reference sequence). With V trimmed by 7 bases and J by 2 bases, 10 bases remained unmatched. This CDR3 spans 15 amino acids. CDR3 nucleotides: TGTGCCAGTACCCCAACTAGCGGATCTACCTACGAGCAGTACTTC. Protein sequence: CASTPTSGSTYEQYF.

In this sample, this clone turned up once. This chain uses TRBV27 with TRBJ2-3, with 10 nucleotides matching TRBD1. The junction had 3 bases not matched to a gene; V was cut back by 5 bases and J by 1 base. The germline V gene encodes CDR1 MNHEY and CDR2 SMNVEV (reference sequence). The CDR3 sequence is 15 residues long. The CDR3: CASSPGTGGTDTQYF. The CDR3 region has the DNA TGTGCCAGCAGTCCCGGGACAGGGGGCACAGATACGCAGTATTTT.

This clone was found once. The genes are TRBV14 and TRBJ2-1; unclear D gene. V dropped 0 bases and J dropped 6 bases, with 6 bases sitting between them. Germline V gives CDR1 SGHDN, CDR2 FVKESK. The CDR3 is 13 amino acids. The CDR3 DNA reads TGTGCCAGCAGCCAAGATTCGAGCAATGAGCAGTTCTTC. Amino acids: CASSQDSSNEQFF.

The V call is TRBV19, the J call TRBJ1-4, with a weak D call TRBD1 (5 bases). The CDR3 runs 14 residues. The germline V gene encodes CDR1 LNHDA and CDR2 SQIVND (reference sequence). The V and J ends lost 4 bases and 5 bases respectively, with 11 bases between them. CDR3 residues: CASSTDSPNEKLFF. The DNA of the CDR3 is TGTGCCAGTAGTACCGACAGCCCCAATGAAAAACTGTTTTTT. Combining the CDR3 with reference TRBV19 and TRBJ1-4 gives the whole variable domain DGGITQSPKYLFRKEGQNVTLSCEQNLNHDAMYWYRQDPGQGLRLIYYSQIVNDFQKGDIAEGYSVSREKKESFPLTVTSAQKNPTAFYLCASSTDSPNEKLFFGSGTQLSVL.

The genes are TRBV5-1 and TRBJ1-2; 11 nucleotides agree with TRBD1. This CDR3 comprises 17 residues. J gave up 3 bases and V 4 bases, and 11 bases lay outside the gene matches. Germline values: CDR1 SGHRS, CDR2 YFSETQ. CDR3 sequence reads: CASSPPTDRGPDYGYTF. The CDR3 coding sequence is TGCGCCAGCAGCCCCCCGACGGACAGGGGGCCAGACTATGGCTACACCTTC.

This chain uses TRBV6-6 with TRBJ2-2; TRBD1 matches at 8 bases. Germline V gene lookup returns CDR1 MNHNY and CDR2 SVGAGI (reference sequence). The V and J ends lost 6 bases and 4 bases, in that order; junction bases with no gene match: 4. The CDR3 consists of 14 residues. The CDR3 coding sequence is TGTGCCAGCAGAGGAGGACAGGGCACCGGGGAGCTGTTTTTT. Residues: CASRGGQGTGELFF.

The rearrangement joins TRBV4-3 to TRBJ1-4, with D perhaps matching TRBD1 (6 bases). The CDR3 length is 15 residues. Germline values: CDR1 LGHNA, CDR2 YSLEER. The V and J ends lost 1 base and 4 bases respectively, with 10 bases between them. The CDR3 sequence: CASSQGPGVNEKLFF. Here the CDR3 DNA reads TGCGCCAGCAGCCAAGGACCAGGGGTTAATGAAAAACTGTTTTTT.

The J gene is TRBJ2-3, the V gene TRBV4-2; 9 positions match TRBD2. Trimming took 4 bases from V and 1 from J; bases not matched to a gene: 3. The CDR3 length is 15 residues. Germline V gene sequence: CDR1 LGHNA, CDR2 YNFKEQ. CDR3 loop: CASSPRGGGTDTQYF. In nucleotides, the CDR3 is TGTGCCAGCAGCCCTCGCGGGGGGGGCACAGATACGCAGTATTTT.

The gene calls are TRBV12-5 and TRBJ1-2; 7 positions match TRBD1. The V and J ends lost 5 bases and 8 bases, in that order; junction bases with no gene match: 14. This CDR3 has 15 residues. Germline values: CDR1 LGHNT, CDR2 FRNRAP. The CDR3 reads CASGIAPPQGSGYTF. In DNA, the CDR3 is TGTGCTAGTGGTATCGCTCCTCCACAGGGGTCCGGCTACACCTTC.

V gene TRBV19 combines with J gene TRBJ2-5; D is uncertain. The CDR3 runs to 15 residues. Trimming left V 4 bases short and J 2 bases short, with 14 bases between. The V gene's germline CDR1 is LNHDA and CDR2 SQIVND (reference sequence). DNA of the CDR3: TGTGCCAGTAGTACCCGGGTCTCGCTTCAAGAGACCCAGTACTTC. This gives the protein CASSTRVSLQETQYF.

The gene calls are TRBV11-3 and TRBJ1-2; D uncertain. Looked up from germline, CDR1 is SGHNT and CDR2 is YENEEA. Trimming took 0 bases from V and 4 from J, leaving 3 bases between them. The CDR3 runs to 12 residues. The CDR3 sequence: CASSLDGYGYTF. The CDR3 DNA reads as TGTGCCAGCAGCTTAGACGGCTATGGCTACACCTTC.